The source of this TCR beta chain is a study of T cells after yellow fever vaccination. Overall study results and limits: In post-booster samples, most primary-vaccination clones reappeared (just under 97% CD4, 88% CD8). Among all clonotypes, a small share was observed in both CD4 and CD8 compartments. Abundant bulk-population clonotypes could contaminate the FACS-sorted repertoires.

The CDR3 runs 16 residues. From germline, CDR1 is KGHSH and CDR2 LQKENI. The V gene end was trimmed by 1 base and the J gene end by 6 bases; junction bases not matched to a gene: 7. With regard to this clonotype: The antigen is unknown.

TCRdb re-analysed the 5' RACE reads in MiXCR, keeping a single row per CDR3 protein. The sample yields 250,000 to 350,000 distinct CDR3 sequences, about 6.6% seen once. Specimen: PBMCs, collected more than 35 days after the first yellow fever vaccination. The chain links TRBV18 to TRBJ2-7; 12 bases map to TRBD2. The receptor was derived from a man in his late teens or twenties who received the YFV17D yellow fever vaccine. CDR3 loop: CASSPLLTSGGLEQYF. The CDR3 coding sequence is TGTGCCAGCTCACCACTCCTGACTAGCGGGGGTCTCGAGCAGTACTTC.